What follows describes a single T cell receptor beta chain. In this sample, this clone turned up a few times. What antigen it recognizes has not been identified. The sample holds no much larger clone one base away, and base qualities are not on file. The data derive from a study of blood T cell repertoires in COVID-19 (dated by TCRdb to 2020 to 2021). At the level of the whole study: Samples covering the acute and convalescent phases of COVID-19 were provided by collaborators in the United States, Italy and Spain. The material from the prospective study consisted of cDNA or gDNA derived from T cells, B-cell-depleted T cells, or PBMCs. The dataset comprised deeply sampled blood TCRbeta repertoires from subjects exposed to, actively infected with, or recovered from COVID-19. A freely available public database, intended as a resource for researchers studying the immune response to SARS-CoV-2, is where the repertoires were released. The samples were drawn from two sources: the first 160 participants of the ongoing ImmuneRACE study, and 1,000 to 1,500 subjects contributed by 6 global collaborators. Nearly every sample came with metadata listing a de-identified subject ID, COVID-19 status, age in years and sex. Where available, HLA class I and class II types were obtained from metadata supplied by the sample provider rather than from assay-based typing. Broader findings and caveats from the paper: The quantity of clinical and demographic metadata differed by source and by participant and was supplied without curation.

Samples from volunteer blood donors who had recovered from COVID-19 were contributed by a second Seattle source. Each collaborating institution followed its own protocols to collect whole blood in K2EDTA tubes. Collaborator samples were shipped for TCRbeta analysis as frozen whole blood, isolated PBMCs, or DNA extracted from either sample type. TCRbeta CDR3 regions were amplified from genomic DNA by means of the immunoSEQ Assay, a bias-controlled multiplex PCR. Per the authors' processing: The number of nucleated cells in each sample was estimated from the amplification of reference gene primers within the assay. To quantify the absolute abundance of each unique TCRbeta CDR3 rearrangement, sequence reads were collapsed and filtered. For each sample, productive Simpson clonality was calculated by taking the square root of Simpson's diversity index across productive rearrangements. TCRdb limited this immuneACCESS table to in-frame rearrangements with V and J called. A share of clones is missing; checked studies link under half to unresolved V genes, and the rest is unexplained. For V, J and clone size, that table is used; D and trimming come from the DNA. This sample gives a few hundred thousand clones in total; 70% to 85% of them show up just once. The ten most abundant clones make up over 1.2% of the sample.

V is clipped by 3 bases and J by 5 bases, and the sequence between their germline boundaries is 5 bases long. Reading from cysteine to phenylalanine, the CDR3 counts 12 amino acids. Only the CDR3 region is kept as DNA, spanning 36 bases read in frame from base 1. CDR1 and CDR2 (LGHDT, YNNKEL) derive from the germline V gene (reference sequence). Sequences were obtained from peripheral blood. The receptor comes from a middle-aged woman who had recovered from COVID-19. The V gene is TRBV3-1 (or the pseudogene TRBV3-2) and the J gene is TRBJ1-5; the D gene remains uncertain. CDR3 reads: CASSQQDQPQHF. The nucleotide sequence is TGTGCCAGCAGCCAGCAGGATCAGCCCCAGCATTTT.